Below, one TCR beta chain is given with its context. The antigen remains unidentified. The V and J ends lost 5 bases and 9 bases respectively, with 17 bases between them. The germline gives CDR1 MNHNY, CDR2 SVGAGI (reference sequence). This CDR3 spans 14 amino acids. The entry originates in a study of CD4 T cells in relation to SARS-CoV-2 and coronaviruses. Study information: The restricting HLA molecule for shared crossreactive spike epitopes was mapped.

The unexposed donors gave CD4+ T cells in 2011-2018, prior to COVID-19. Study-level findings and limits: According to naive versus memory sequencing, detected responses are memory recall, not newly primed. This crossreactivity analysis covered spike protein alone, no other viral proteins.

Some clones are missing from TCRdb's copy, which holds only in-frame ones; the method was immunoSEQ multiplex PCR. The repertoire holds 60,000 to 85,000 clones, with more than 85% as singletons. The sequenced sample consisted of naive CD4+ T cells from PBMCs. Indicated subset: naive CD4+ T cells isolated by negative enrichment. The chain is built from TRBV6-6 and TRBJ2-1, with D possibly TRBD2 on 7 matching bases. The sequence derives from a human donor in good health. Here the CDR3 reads CASSPTQGTTEQFF. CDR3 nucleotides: TGTGCCAGCAGTCCGACTCAGGGGACTACTGAGCAGTTCTTC.